This T cell receptor (beta chain) came from a study of response to subunit inactivated influenza vaccine. TCRdb reanalysed the RT-PCR reads using MiXCR and keeps one entry per CDR3 protein. The sample has 630,000 or so distinct CDR3 sequences; approximately 15% are singletons. This CDR3 region has 15 residues. V lost 6 bases and J lost 1; bases outside the gene matches: 7. Germline values: CDR1 MRHNA, CDR2 SNTAGT. The specimen comprised PBMCs from blood, sampled about 12 days after vaccination. The rearrangement links TRBV6-4 to TRBJ1-1, with 8 bases fitting TRBD1. The clonotype originates from a man aged 45-65 years who received an inactivated influenza vaccine. The CDR3 sequence: CASRAQGAPNTEAFF. In DNA, the CDR3 is TGTGCCAGCAGGGCCCAGGGGGCCCCGAACACTGAAGCTTTCTTT.